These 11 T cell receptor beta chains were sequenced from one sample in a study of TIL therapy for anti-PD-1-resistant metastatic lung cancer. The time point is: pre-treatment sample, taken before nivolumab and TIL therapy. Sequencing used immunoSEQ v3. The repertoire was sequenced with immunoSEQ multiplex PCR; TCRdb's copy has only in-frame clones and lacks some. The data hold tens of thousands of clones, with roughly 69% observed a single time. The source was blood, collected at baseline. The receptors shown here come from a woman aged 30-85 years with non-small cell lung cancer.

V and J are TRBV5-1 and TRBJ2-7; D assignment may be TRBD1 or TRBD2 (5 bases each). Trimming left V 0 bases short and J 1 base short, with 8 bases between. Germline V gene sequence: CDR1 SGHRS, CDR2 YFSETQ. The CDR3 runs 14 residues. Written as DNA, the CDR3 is TGCGCCAGCAGCTTGGGAGGGGTATCCTACGAGCAGTACTTC. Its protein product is CASSLGGVSYEQYF.

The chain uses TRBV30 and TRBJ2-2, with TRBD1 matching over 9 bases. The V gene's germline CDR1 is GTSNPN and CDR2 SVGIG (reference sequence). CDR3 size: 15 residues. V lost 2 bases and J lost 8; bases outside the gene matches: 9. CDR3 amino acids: CAWSNRDRVTGELFF. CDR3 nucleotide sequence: TGTGCCTGGAGTAACCGGGACAGGGTAACAGGGGAGCTGTTTTTT.

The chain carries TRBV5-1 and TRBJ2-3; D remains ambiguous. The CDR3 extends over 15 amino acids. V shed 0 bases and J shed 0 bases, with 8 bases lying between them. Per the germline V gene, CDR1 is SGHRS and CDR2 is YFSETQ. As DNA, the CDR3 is TGCGCCAGCAGCTTGGAGTCACCTAGCACAGATACGCAGTATTTT. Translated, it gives CASSLESPSTDTQYF.

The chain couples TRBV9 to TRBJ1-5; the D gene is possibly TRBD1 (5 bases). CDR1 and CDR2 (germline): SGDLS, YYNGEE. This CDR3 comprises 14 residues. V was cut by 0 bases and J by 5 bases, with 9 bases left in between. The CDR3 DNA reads TGTGCCAGCAGCGTAGGGGGGGAGGATCAGCCCCAGCATTTT. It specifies CASSVGGEDQPQHF.

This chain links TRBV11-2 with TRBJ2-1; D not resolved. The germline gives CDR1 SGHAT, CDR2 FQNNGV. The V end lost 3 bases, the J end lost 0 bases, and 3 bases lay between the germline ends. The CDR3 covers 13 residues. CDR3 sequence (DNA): TGTGCCAGCAGCTTGGACTCCTACAATGAGCAGTTCTTC. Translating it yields CASSLDSYNEQFF.

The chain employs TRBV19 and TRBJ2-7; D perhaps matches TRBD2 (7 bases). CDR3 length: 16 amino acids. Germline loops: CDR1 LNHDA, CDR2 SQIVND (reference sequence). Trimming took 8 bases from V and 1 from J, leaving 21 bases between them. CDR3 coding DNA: TGTGCCAGTGGGGGCGGGGTCGCAGCGGGATCCTACGAGCAGTACTTC. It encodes CASGGGVAAGSYEQYF. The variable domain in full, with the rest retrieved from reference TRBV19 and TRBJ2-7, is DGGITQSPKYLFRKEGQNVTLSCEQNLNHDAMYWYRQDPGQGLRLIYYSQIVNDFQKGDIAEGYSVSREKKESFPLTVTSAQKNPTAFYLCASGGGVAAGSYEQYFGPGTRLTVT.

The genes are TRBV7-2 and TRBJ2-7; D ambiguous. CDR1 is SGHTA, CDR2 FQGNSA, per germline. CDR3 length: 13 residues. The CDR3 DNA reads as TGTGTCTCCGTTCCCAGTGCAGAATACGAGCAGTACTTC. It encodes CVSVPSAEYEQYF.

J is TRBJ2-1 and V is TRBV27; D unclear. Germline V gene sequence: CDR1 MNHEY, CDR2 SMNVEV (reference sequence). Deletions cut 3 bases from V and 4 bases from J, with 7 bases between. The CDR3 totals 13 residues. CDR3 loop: CASSFSVYNEQFF. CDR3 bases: TGTGCCAGCAGTTTCTCAGTTTACAATGAGCAGTTCTTC.

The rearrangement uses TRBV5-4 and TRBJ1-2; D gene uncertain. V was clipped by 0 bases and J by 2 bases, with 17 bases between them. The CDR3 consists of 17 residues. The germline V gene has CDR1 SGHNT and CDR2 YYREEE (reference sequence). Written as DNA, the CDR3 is TGTGCCAGCAGCTTGGCCTTGCCAGAAAATTCGAACTATGGCTACACCTTC. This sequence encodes CASSLALPENSNYGYTF.

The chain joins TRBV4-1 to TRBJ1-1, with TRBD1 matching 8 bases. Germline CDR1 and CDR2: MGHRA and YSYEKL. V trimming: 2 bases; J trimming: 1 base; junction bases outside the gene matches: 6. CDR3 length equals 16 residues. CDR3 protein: CASSQKTGAGNTEAFF. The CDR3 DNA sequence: TGCGCCAGCAGCCAAAAGACAGGGGCGGGGAACACTGAAGCTTTCTTT.

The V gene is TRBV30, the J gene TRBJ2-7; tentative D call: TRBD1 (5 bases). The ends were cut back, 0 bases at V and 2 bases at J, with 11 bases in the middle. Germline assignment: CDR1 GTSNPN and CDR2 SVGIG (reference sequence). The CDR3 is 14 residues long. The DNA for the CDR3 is TGTGCCTGGAGTGTAGGGGCCCTAACCTACGAGCAGTACTTC. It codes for CAWSVGALTYEQYF.